This T cell receptor (beta chain) was identified in a study of identifying expanded T cells in peripheral blood (dated by TCRdb to between 2019 and 2020). Broadly, across the study: Four technical replicates, made by sequencing separate aliquots from the same pool of genomic DNA, were compared pairwise. The investigation overall reported the following: Across all healthy-donor time intervals, the beta-binomial model significantly lowered both the number of clones called differentially abundant and the false-positive rate. The authors expected that over much longer intervals, such as months to years, biological variance in healthy repertoires might increase even further. The binomial model flagged about 1.3 differentially abundant clones between technical replicates, compared with 15 to 17 over approximately two weeks and approximately 18 over four weeks. In all healthy donors, the variance in clone template counts between samples taken 2 to 3 weeks apart rose significantly as total template count increased.

The immunoSEQ Assay, which relies on bias-controlled multiplex PCR amplification of genomic DNA, was used to profile TCRbeta CDR3 regions. From the authors' description of their analysis: To quantify the absolute abundance of each unique TCRbeta CDR3 region, the sequences were collapsed and filtered. Differential abundance was tested with two models: a binomial (Fisher-equivalent) model and a beta-binomial model that adds time-dependent variance fitted from healthy donors. Clones with fewer than 5 combined templates were removed, and a clone was called differentially abundant if the clone's Benjamini-Hochberg FDR was below 0.01. In the beta-binomial model, variance was expressed as a function of the total template count across the two samples, in the form v = (b*log(k)+a)^2. TCRdb re-hosts the immuneACCESS table, in-frame sequences only. Its copies lack some clones; in the studies checked, an unresolved V gene accounts for under half of them, and the cause for the rest is not known. That table is the source of V, J and clone size, and D and trimming were worked out from the DNA. Counted in this sample were about 100,000 clones; 88% of them appeared once. Around 14% of the sample is in the top ten clones.

No immune events, such as infections, were documented for the healthy donors during the collection period. Blood repertoires from healthy donors were used as a training cohort for calibrating time-dependent variance in a beta-binomial model of differential abundance of T-cell clones. The training cohort included some ten healthy donors, of whom 3 were female and 7 were male. On average the donors were around 45 years old, and their ages spanned roughly 25 to 70 years. Whole blood from each healthy donor was obtained from a commercial supplier and was collected at three time points about 15 days apart. Genomic DNA was extracted from unsorted whole blood for immunosequencing. Inclusive of the bounding cysteine and phenylalanine, the CDR3 is 14 residues long. Solely the CDR3 DNA is kept, with 42 bases framed from the first base. V is shortened by 6 bases, J by 6 bases, and the region joining them spans 17 bases. As encoded in the germline V gene, CDR1 is MNHEY while CDR2 is SVGAGI.

In regard to this clone: Its antigen is not yet known. No base quality information exists; no much larger clone differs at one position.

Sequenced input: blood. The chain was built from TRBV6-5 and TRBJ1-1, with TRBD1 perhaps the D gene, on 5 matching bases. This TCR came from a person aged 18-69 years in good health. The CDR3 in this case is CASSPLGGFAEAFF. The DNA sequence is given as TGTGCCAGCAGCCCACTCGGGGGATTCGCTGAAGCTTTCTTT.